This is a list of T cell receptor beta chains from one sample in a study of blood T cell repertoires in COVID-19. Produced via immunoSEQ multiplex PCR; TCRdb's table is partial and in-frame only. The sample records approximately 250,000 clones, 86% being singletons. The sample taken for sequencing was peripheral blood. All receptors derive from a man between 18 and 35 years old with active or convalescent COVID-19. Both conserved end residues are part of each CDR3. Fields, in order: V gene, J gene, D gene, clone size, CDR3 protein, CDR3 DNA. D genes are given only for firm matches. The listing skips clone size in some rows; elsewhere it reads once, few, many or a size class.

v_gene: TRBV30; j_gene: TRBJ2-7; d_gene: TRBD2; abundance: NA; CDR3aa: CAWSRREGVYEQYF; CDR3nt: TGTGCCTGGAGTCGGCGGGAGGGGGTCTACGAGCAGTACTTC
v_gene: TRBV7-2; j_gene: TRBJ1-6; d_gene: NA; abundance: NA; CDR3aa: CASSPRSSSYNSPLHF; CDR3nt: TGTGCCAGCAGCCCCAGGTCCAGCTCCTATAATTCACCCCTCCACTTT
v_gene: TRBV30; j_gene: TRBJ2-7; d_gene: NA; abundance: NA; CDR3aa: CAWAHAYEQYF; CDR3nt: TGTGCCTGGGCCCATGCCTACGAGCAGTACTTC
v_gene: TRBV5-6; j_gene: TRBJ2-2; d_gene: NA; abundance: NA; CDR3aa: CASSFGVESGELFF; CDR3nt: TGTGCCAGCAGCTTTGGAGTTGAGTCCGGGGAGCTGTTTTTT
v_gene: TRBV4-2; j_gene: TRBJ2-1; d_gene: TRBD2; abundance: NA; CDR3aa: CASTRNLAESYNEQFF; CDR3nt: TGTGCCAGCACCCGAAATCTAGCGGAGTCCTACAATGAGCAGTTCTTC
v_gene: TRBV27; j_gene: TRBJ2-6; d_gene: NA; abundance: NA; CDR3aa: CASSLYSGANVLTF; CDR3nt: TGTGCCAGCAGTTTGTACTCTGGGGCCAACGTCCTGACTTTC
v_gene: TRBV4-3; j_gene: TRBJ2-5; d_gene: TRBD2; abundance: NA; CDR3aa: CASSRGLELEETQYF; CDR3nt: TGCGCCAGCAGCCGAGGACTAGAGTTAGAGGAGACCCAGTACTTC
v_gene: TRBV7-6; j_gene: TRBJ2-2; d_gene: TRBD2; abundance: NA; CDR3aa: CASSRGTSGPGASGELFF; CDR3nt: TGTGCCAGCAGCCGCGGGACTAGCGGCCCGGGTGCCAGCGGGGAGCTGTTTTTT
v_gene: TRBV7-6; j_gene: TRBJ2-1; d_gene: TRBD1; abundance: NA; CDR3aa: CASSFLPRQGRDEQFF; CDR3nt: TGTGCCAGCAGCTTCTTACCCCGACAGGGCCGGGATGAGCAGTTCTTC
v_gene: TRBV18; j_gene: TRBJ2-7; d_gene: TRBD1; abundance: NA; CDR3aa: CASSRDRASEQYF; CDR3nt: TGTGCCAGCTCGAGGGACAGGGCGTCTGAGCAGTACTTC
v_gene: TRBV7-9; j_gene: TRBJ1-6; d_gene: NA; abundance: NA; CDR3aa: CASSLLQGHTSPLHF; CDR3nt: TGTGCCAGCAGCCTTTTACAGGGACACACTTCACCCCTCCACTTT
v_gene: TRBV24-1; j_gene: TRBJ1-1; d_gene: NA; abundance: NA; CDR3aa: CATSDSPPGDTEAFF; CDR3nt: TGTGCCACCAGTGATTCTCCCCCCGGGGACACTGAAGCTTTCTTT
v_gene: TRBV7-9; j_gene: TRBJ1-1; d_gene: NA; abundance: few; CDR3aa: CASSPPGGAFF; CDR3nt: TGTGCCAGCAGCCCCCCCGGGGGAGCTTTCTTT
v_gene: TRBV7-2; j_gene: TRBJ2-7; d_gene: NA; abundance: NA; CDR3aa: CASSLRGLSAHEQYF; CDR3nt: TGTGCCAGCAGCCTCCGCGGGCTTAGTGCCCACGAGCAGTACTTC
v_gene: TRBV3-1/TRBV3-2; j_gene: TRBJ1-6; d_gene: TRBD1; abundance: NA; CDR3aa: CASSRTQGAPQNSPLHF; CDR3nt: TGTGCCAGCAGCCGGACCCAGGGGGCGCCTCAAAATTCACCCCTCCACTTT
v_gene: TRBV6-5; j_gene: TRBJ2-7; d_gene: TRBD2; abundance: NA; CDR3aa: CASTRGGDYEQYF; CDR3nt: TGTGCCAGCACCCGGGGGGGCGACTACGAGCAGTACTTC
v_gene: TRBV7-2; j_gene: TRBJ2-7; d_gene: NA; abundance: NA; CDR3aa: CASSLATPSYEQYF; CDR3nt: TGTGCCAGCAGCTTGGCGACTCCCAGTTACGAGCAGTACTTC
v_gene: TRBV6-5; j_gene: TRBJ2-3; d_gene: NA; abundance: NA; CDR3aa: CATLSPPSTDTQYF; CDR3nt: TGTGCCACCCTAAGTCCACCTAGCACAGATACGCAGTATTTT
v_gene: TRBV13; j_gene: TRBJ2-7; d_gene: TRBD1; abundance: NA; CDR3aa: CASSFWDRAYEQYF; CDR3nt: TGTGCCAGCAGCTTCTGGGACAGGGCTTACGAGCAGTACTTC
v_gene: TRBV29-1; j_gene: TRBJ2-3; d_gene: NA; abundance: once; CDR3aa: CSVEDRGTDTQYF; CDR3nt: TGCAGCGTTGAAGACAGGGGCACAGATACGCAGTATTTT
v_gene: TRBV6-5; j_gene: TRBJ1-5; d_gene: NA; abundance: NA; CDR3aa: CASRREFDQPQHF; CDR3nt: TGTGCCAGCAGAAGGGAGTTCGATCAGCCCCAGCATTTT
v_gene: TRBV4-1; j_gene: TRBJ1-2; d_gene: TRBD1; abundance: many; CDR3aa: CASSQVQGAINYGYTF; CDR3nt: TGCGCCAGCAGCCAAGTACAGGGGGCGATCAACTATGGCTACACCTTC
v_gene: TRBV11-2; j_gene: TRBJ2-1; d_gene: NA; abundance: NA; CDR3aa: CASSLDLGNEQFF; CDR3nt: TGTGCCAGCAGCTTAGATCTCGGCAATGAGCAGTTCTTC
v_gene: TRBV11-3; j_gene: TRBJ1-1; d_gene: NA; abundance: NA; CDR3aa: CASSRGGGEAFF; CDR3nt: TGTGCCAGCAGCCGGGGCGGAGGGGAAGCTTTCTTT
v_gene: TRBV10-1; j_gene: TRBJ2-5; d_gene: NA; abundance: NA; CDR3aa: CASSGDGWGAQYF; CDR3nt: TGCGCCAGCAGTGGGGACGGTTGGGGGGCCCAGTACTTC
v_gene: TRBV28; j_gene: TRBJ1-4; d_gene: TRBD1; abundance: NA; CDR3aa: CAGSTTGGGEKLFF; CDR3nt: TGTGCCGGGAGTACGACAGGGGGAGGAGAAAAACTGTTTTTT
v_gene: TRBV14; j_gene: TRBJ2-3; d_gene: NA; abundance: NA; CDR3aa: CASSPTRRKYDHTDTQYF; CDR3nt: TGTGCCAGCAGCCCAACTAGAAGGAAGTACGACCACACAGATACGCAGTATTTT
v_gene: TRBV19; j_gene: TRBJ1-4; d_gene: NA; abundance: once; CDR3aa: CASSIDLWVAEKLFF; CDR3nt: TGTGCCAGTAGTATAGATCTATGGGTAGCTGAAAAACTGTTTTTT
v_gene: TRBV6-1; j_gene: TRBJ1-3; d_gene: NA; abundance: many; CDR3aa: CASSESPTLGNTIYF; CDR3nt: TGTGCCAGCAGTGAATCGCCGACACTGGGAAACACCATATATTTT
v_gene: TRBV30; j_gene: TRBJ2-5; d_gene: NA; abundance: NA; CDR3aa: CAWSDRAGETQYF; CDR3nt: TGTGCCTGGAGTGACAGGGCCGGGGAGACCCAGTACTTC
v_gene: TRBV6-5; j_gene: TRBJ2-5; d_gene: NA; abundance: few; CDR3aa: CASSYFDSRETQYF; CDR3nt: TGTGCCAGCAGTTACTTCGACAGTCGGGAGACCCAGTACTTC
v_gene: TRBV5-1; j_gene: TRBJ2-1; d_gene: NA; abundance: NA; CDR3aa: CASSLDLYNEQFF; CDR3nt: TGCGCCAGCAGCTTGGACTTGTACAATGAGCAGTTCTTC
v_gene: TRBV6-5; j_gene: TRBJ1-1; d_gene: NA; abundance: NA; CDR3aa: CASSYSFSATGTEAFF; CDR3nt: TGTGCCAGCAGTTACTCATTCTCAGCGACGGGGACTGAAGCTTTCTTT
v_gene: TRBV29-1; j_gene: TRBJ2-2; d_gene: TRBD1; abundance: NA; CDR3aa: CSVGTGQYTGELFF; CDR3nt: TGCAGCGTTGGGACAGGACAGTACACCGGGGAGCTGTTTTTT
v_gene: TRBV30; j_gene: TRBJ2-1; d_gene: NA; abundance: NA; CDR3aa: CAWSRDSIDEQFF; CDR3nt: TGTGCCTGGAGTCGGGATAGCATCGATGAGCAGTTCTTC
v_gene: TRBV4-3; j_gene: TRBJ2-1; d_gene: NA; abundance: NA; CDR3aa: CASSQVGPSHEQFF; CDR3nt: TGCGCCAGCAGCCAAGTGGGGCCAAGCCATGAGCAGTTCTTC
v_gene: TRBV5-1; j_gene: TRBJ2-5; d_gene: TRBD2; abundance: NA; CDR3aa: CASSLEFGLAGGETQYF; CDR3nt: TGCGCCAGCAGCTTGGAGTTCGGCCTAGCGGGAGGAGAGACCCAGTACTTC
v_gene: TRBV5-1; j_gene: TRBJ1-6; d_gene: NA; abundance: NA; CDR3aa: CASSQGYNSPLHF; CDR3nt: TGCGCCAGCAGTCAGGGTTACAATTCACCCCTCCACTTT
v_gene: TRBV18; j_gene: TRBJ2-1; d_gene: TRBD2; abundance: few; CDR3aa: CASSPSGISYNEQFF; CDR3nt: TGTGCCAGCTCTCCGAGCGGGATCTCCTACAATGAGCAGTTCTTC
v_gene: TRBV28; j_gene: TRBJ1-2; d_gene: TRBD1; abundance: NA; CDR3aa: CASRPARTGALYGYTF; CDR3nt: TGTGCCAGCAGACCCGCCAGGACAGGGGCGCTATATGGCTACACCTTC
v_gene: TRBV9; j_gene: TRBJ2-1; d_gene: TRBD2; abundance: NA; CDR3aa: CASSVAAGGQFF; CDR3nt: TGTGCCAGCAGCGTAGCGGCGGGGGGACAGTTCTTC
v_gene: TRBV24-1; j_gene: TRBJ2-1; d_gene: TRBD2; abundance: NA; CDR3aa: CATSDTTSGLNEQFF; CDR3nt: TGTGCCACCAGTGATACGACTAGCGGGCTGAATGAGCAGTTCTTC
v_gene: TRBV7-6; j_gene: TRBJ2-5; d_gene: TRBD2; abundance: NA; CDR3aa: CASSLGGGAGTQYF; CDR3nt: TGTGCCAGCAGCTTAGGGGGGGGAGCAGGGACCCAGTACTTC